This T cell receptor beta chain was sequenced in a study of blood T cell repertoires in COVID-19. Trimming cost V 3 bases and J 5 bases, with 10 bases left between them. Germline CDR1 is KGHSH and CDR2 is LQKENI. The CDR3 runs 13 residues. Only in-frame clones appear in the TCRdb table, and some are missing; sequencing was by immunoSEQ multiplex PCR. The sample contains 68,000 or so clones, over 75% of which appear only once. This chain uses TRBV18 with TRBJ2-5; D is possibly TRBD2 (6 bases). Sequencing input: peripheral blood. This TCR derives from a man aged 50 to 60 with active COVID-19. The CDR3: CASSPYGGETQYF. In DNA form, the CDR3 reads TGTGCCAGCTCACCGTACGGAGGGGAGACCCAGTACTTC. Complete variable domain (other parts from reference TRBV18 and TRBJ2-5): NAGVMQNPRHLVRRRGQEARLRCSPMKGHSHVYWYRQLPEEGLKFMVYLQKENIIDESGMPKERFSAEFPKEGPSILRIQQVVRGDSAAYFCASSPYGGETQYFGPGTRLLVL.